This is a list of T cell receptor beta chains from one sample in a study of CD8 T cells in ankylosing spondylitis. TCRdb reprocessed the 5' RACE reads via MiXCR and lists one record per CDR3 protein. The sample includes about 150,000 distinct CDR3 sequences, approximately 48% of them seen just once. The sequenced sample consisted of synovial fluid, either unsorted or a sorted T cell fraction (not recorded which). All receptors derive from a male donor with ankylosing spondylitis. CDR3s include the opening cysteine and the closing phenylalanine or tryptophan. A D gene is named only where the DNA matches it firmly. The size field is filled for only some rows; it gives once, few, many or a size class.

V gene,D gene,J gene,clone size,CDR3 protein,CDR3 DNA
TRBV18,TRBD1,TRBJ2-1,NA,CASSQGASENEQFF,TGTGCCAGCTCACAGGGGGCGTCAGAGAATGAGCAGTTCTTC
TRBV6-4,NA,TRBJ2-1,NA,CASSATEYNEQFF,TGTGCCAGCAGTGCTACCGAGTACAATGAGCAGTTCTTC
TRBV28,NA,TRBJ2-1,few,CASSSPDWGNEQFF,TGTGCCAGCAGTAGCCCCGACTGGGGCAATGAGCAGTTCTTC
TRBV28,NA,TRBJ2-7,NA,CASSGYEQYF,TGTGCCAGCAGTGGCTACGAGCAGTACTTC
TRBV4-2,TRBD2,TRBJ2-5,NA,CASSQEGLAGVETQYF,TGTGCCAGCAGCCAAGAGGGGCTAGCGGGAGTGGAGACCCAGTACTTC
TRBV4-1,TRBD1,TRBJ2-6,NA,CASSHHIPGQGIPGANVLTF,TGCGCCAGCAGCCACCATATTCCGGGACAGGGGATCCCTGGGGCCAACGTCCTGACTTTC
TRBV18,NA,TRBJ2-7,NA,CASSPTGLQLNEQYF,TGTGCCAGCTCGCCCACGGGCCTCCAGCTGAACGAGCAGTACTTC
TRBV12-3/TRBV12-4,NA,TRBJ1-1,NA,CASGFGGLDTEAFF,TGTGCCAGTGGGTTTGGTGGCCTGGACACTGAAGCTTTCTTT
TRBV6-1,TRBD1,TRBJ2-7,NA,CASSELWGQDYEQYF,TGTGCCAGCAGTGAACTTTGGGGACAGGACTACGAGCAGTACTTC
TRBV28,TRBD1,TRBJ1-5,NA,CASSPPGGPGPQHF,TGTGCCAGCAGTCCGCCAGGGGGACCGGGGCCCCAGCATTTT
TRBV7-9,TRBD2,TRBJ2-3,many,CASSFSGGSTDTQYF,TGTGCCAGCAGCTTTAGCGGGGGGAGCACAGATACGCAGTATTTT